Following are 10 T cell receptor beta chains from one sample sequenced in a study of blood T cell repertoires in COVID-19. The repertoire was sequenced with immunoSEQ multiplex PCR; TCRdb's copy has only in-frame clones and lacks some. The sample includes a few hundred thousand clones, 75% to 90% of them seen just once. Specimen: PBMCs or T cells enriched from blood (not recorded which). Every receptor here comes from a man in his thirties or forties who had recovered from COVID-19.

The chain couples TRBV12-5 to TRBJ1-2; 8 bases align to TRBD1. Trimming removed 6 bases from V and 5 bases from J; junction bases left unmatched: 5. This CDR3 spans 13 amino acids. Looked up from germline, CDR1 is LGHNT and CDR2 is FRNRAP. The CDR3 DNA follows: TGTGCTAGTGGCGTTGGGACAGGATATGGCTACACCTTC. Its translation: CASGVGTGYGYTF.

As to this clone: Additional DNA sequences in this sample encode the identical CDR3. The chain links TRBV3-1 (or the pseudogene TRBV3-2) to TRBJ2-7, with a tentative D call TRBD2 (5 bases). V was pared by 1 base and J by 0 bases, with 10 bases between. Germline V gene lookup returns CDR1 LGHDT and CDR2 YNNKEL (reference sequence). This CDR3 is 15 amino acids long. CDR3 in DNA: TGTGCCAGCAGCCAAGGGACGGGGAGCTCCTACGAGCAGTACTTC. Encoded protein: CASSQGTGSSYEQYF.

The chain carries TRBV28 and TRBJ1-1; perhaps TRBD1 as D (6 bases). Germline assignment: CDR1 MDHEN and CDR2 SYDVKM. Trimming removed 4 bases from V and 5 bases from J, with 17 bases in between. The CDR3 is 15 amino acids. The CDR3 spells CASSWGRGGGTEAFF. CDR3 nucleotide sequence: TGTGCCAGCAGTTGGGGCCGGGGGGGCGGAACTGAAGCTTTCTTT.

The genes are TRBV30 and TRBJ2-7; D remains unclear. Germline CDR1 and CDR2: GTSNPN and SVGIG (reference sequence). This CDR3 contains 12 residues. V lost 4 bases and J lost 0, with 7 bases in between. CDR3: CAWTRSSYEQYF. In nucleotides, the CDR3 is TGTGCCTGGACAAGGAGCTCCTACGAGCAGTACTTC. Complete variable domain (other parts from reference TRBV30 and TRBJ2-7): SQTIHQWPATLVQPVGSPLSLECTVEGTSNPNLYWYRQAAGRGLQLLFYSVGIGQISSEVPQNLSASRPQDRQFILSSKKLLLSDSGFYLCAWTRSSYEQYFGPGTRLTVT.

The J gene is TRBJ1-1, the V gene TRBV21-1; the table calls TRBD1, which could not be checked here. TRBV21-1 represents a pseudogene. There are 15 residues in the CDR3. CDR3: CASSIPQGRNTEAFF. The CDR3 DNA reads as TGTGCCAGCAGCATACCGCAGGGGAGGAACACTGAAGCTTTCTTT.

The genes are TRBV7-2 and TRBJ1-5, with TRBD1 identical over 12 bases. Germline V gene sequence: CDR1 SGHTA, CDR2 FQGNSA. Losses at the gene ends were 5 bases for V and 2 bases for J; bases not matched to a gene: 10. CDR3 length equals 18 residues. The CDR3 region is CASSNRDRGRGGNQPQHF. The CDR3 DNA is TGTGCCAGCAGCAACCGGGACAGGGGGCGCGGGGGCAATCAGCCCCAGCATTTT.

The chain links TRBV28 to TRBJ1-1; D perhaps matches TRBD1 (6 bases). Germline V gives CDR1 MDHEN, CDR2 SYDVKM. The CDR3 contains 17 residues. V was clipped by 3 bases and J by 0 bases, with 17 bases between them. CDR3 in amino acids: CASSFLRGTPVNTEAFF. The CDR3 DNA sequence: TGTGCCAGCAGTTTTCTACGTGGGACACCTGTGAACACTGAAGCTTTCTTT.

V and J are TRBV19 and TRBJ1-6; D unclear. V was trimmed by 8 bases and J by 10 bases, leaving 15 bases between them. The CDR3 runs to 13 residues. CDR1 is LNHDA and CDR2 is SQIVND in the germline V gene (reference sequence). The CDR3 DNA reads TGTGCCAGTGCCGAGTTGGCGGGCTCACCCCTCCACTTT. This sequence encodes CASAELAGSPLHF. The variable domain in full, with the rest retrieved from reference TRBV19 and TRBJ1-6, is DGGITQSPKYLFRKEGQNVTLSCEQNLNHDAMYWYRQDPGQGLRLIYYSQIVNDFQKGDIAEGYSVSREKKESFPLTVTSAQKNPTAFYLCASAELAGSPLHFGNGTRLTVT.

The CDR3 DNA reads TGTGCCAGCAGCTTAGCTCCCAGGGAAGAGACCCAGTACTTC. Translation gives CASSLAPREETQYF. The chain combines TRBV7-9 with TRBJ2-5, with D tentatively TRBD1 (5 bases). The V end was cut by 0 bases, the J end by 3 bases, with 8 bases between. The CDR3 has 14 amino acids. CDR1 SEHNR and CDR2 FQNEAQ come from the germline V gene (reference sequence). The variable domain in full, completed from reference TRBV7-9 and TRBJ2-5, reads DTGVSQNPRHKITKRGQNVTFRCDPISEHNRLYWYRQTLGQGPEFLTYFQNEAQLEKSRLLSDRFSAERPKGSFSTLEIQRTEQGDSAMYLCASSLAPREETQYFGPGTRLLVL.

The V gene is TRBV29-1, the J gene TRBJ2-2, with 7 bases identical to TRBD2. The V gene end was trimmed by 6 bases and the J gene end by 5 bases; junction bases not matched to a gene: 18. The germline V gene has CDR1 SQVTM and CDR2 ANQGSEA. The length of the CDR3 is 17 residues. The CDR3 DNA follows: TGCAGCGTAGTCAGTGGCTACTCCGGGACTATGACCGGGGAGCTGTTTTTT. It is translated as CSVVSGYSGTMTGELFF.